Shown below are 17 T cell receptor beta chains from a single sample sequenced in a study of radiotherapy plus CTLA-4 blockade in lung cancer (dated by TCRdb to 2016 to 2018). The library was made by the immunoSEQ multiplex PCR assay. TCRdb took this table from immuneACCESS and kept in-frame rearrangements with V and J called. Such tables lack part of the clones; where checked against another copy, unresolved V genes explain under half of the gap, and the rest is unexplained. This sample lists about 36,000 clones; 72% were detected once. Roughly a tenth of the sample goes to the ten largest clones. This material consisted of peripheral blood, taken from a patient treated with radiotherapy plus ipilimumab. Receptors originate from a human donor with non-small cell lung cancer who had stable disease on radiotherapy plus ipilimumab.

The chain uses TRBV4-1 and TRBJ2-3; D is unresolved. This CDR3 spans 12 amino acids. V was cut by 3 bases and J by 4 bases, with 5 bases left in between. Germline CDR1 is MGHRA and CDR2 is YSYEKL. The CDR3 sequence: CASSHDSDTQYF. DNA of the CDR3: TGCGCCAGCAGCCACGACTCAGATACGCAGTATTTT.

The gene calls are TRBV5-1 and TRBJ2-2; 7 positions agree with TRBD1. This CDR3 comprises 15 residues. In germline, CDR1 is SGHRS, CDR2 YFSETQ. J lost 4 bases, V lost 2 bases, and 5 bases had no gene match. The CDR3 DNA is TGCGCCAGCAGCTTCGGACAGGTATCCACCGGGGAGCTGTTTTTT. Residues: CASSFGQVSTGELFF.

The genes are TRBV27 and TRBJ1-5; 8 bases align to TRBD1. Germline CDR1 and CDR2: MNHEY and SMNVEV (reference sequence). V lost 6 bases, J lost 3 bases, and 4 bases stayed unmatched. The CDR3 sequence is 14 residues long. The CDR3 DNA reads TGTGCCAGCAGCAGACAGGGGTCCAATCAGCCCCAGCATTTT. Translated: CASSRQGSNQPQHF.

This clone was seen a single time. The gene calls are TRBV19 and TRBJ2-7; TRBD2 aligns across 8 bases. Trimming at V came to 4 bases and at J to 3 bases, leaving 2 bases not matched to a gene. CDR3 length equals 13 residues. Germline assignment: CDR1 LNHDA and CDR2 SQIVND (reference sequence). CDR3 sequence reads: CASSNGGGYEQYF. Here the CDR3 DNA reads TGTGCCAGTAGTAACGGGGGGGGCTACGAGCAGTACTTC.

The V gene is TRBV5-5, the J gene TRBJ2-5; 9 bases map to TRBD2. CDR1 is SGHKS and CDR2 is YYEKEE in the germline V gene (reference sequence). The CDR3 totals 16 residues. V gave up 2 bases and J gave up 5 bases; unmatched junction bases: 10. CDR3 sequence (DNA): TGTGCCAGCAGCTTCTCCGCTAGCGGGACAACCGAGACCCAGTACTTC. Translation gives CASSFSASGTTETQYF. Combining the CDR3 with reference TRBV5-5 and TRBJ2-5 gives the whole variable domain DAGVTQSPTHLIKTRGQQVTLRCSPISGHKSVSWYQQVLGQGPQFIFQYYEKEERGRGNFPDRFSARQFPNYSSELNVNALLLGDSALYLCASSFSASGTTETQYFGPGTRLLVL.

This clone was counted between two and nine times. The V gene is TRBV7-3, the J gene TRBJ2-3; 8 nucleotides match TRBD2. With V trimmed by 5 bases and J by 3 bases, 4 bases remained unmatched. Germline values: CDR1 SGHTA, CDR2 FQGTGA. The CDR3 contains 14 residues. Here the CDR3 DNA reads TGTGCCAGCAGCCCCGGGGGGGAGACAGATACGCAGTATTTT. This gives the protein CASSPGGETDTQYF.

V gene TRBV11-1 combines with J gene TRBJ1-5; no reliable D call. Trimming shortened V by 5 bases and J by 0 bases, and 5 bases separated the two germline ends. CDR1 is SGHAT and CDR2 is FQDESV in the germline V gene (reference sequence). This CDR3 is 13 amino acids long. The chain's CDR3 is CASSRNSNQPQHF. CDR3 nucleotide sequence: TGTGCCAGCAGCCGTAATAGCAATCAGCCCCAGCATTTT. The variable domain in full, with the rest retrieved from reference TRBV11-1 and TRBJ1-5, is EAEVAQSPRYKITEKSQAVAFWCDPISGHATLYWYRQILGQGPELLVQFQDESVVDDSQLPKDRFSAERLKGVDSTLKIQPAELGDSAMYLCASSRNSNQPQHFGDGTRLSIL.

The V and J genes are TRBV13 and TRBJ1-3; D not certain. CDR1 is PRHDT, CDR2 FYEKMQ, per germline (reference sequence). The CDR3 is 12 residues long. Trimming removed 3 bases from V and 3 bases from J, with 3 bases in between. CDR3 region: CASSFRGNTIYF. CDR3 in DNA: TGTGCCAGCAGCTTCCGTGGAAACACCATATATTTT.

The chain links TRBV19 to TRBJ2-5; D uncertain. Trimming pared 1 base from V and 1 base from J, leaving 10 bases between. Germline loops: CDR1 LNHDA, CDR2 SQIVND (reference sequence). This CDR3 is built from 15 residues. CDR3 coding DNA: TGTGCCAGTAGTATAGGATCCGGTTTCCAAGAGACCCAGTACTTC. Residues: CASSIGSGFQETQYF.

This chain uses TRBV9 with TRBJ2-2; TRBD2 matches 8 bases. CDR1 SGDLS and CDR2 YYNGEE come from the germline V gene. The CDR3 loop spans 16 amino acids. The trim removed 1 base at V and 4 bases at J, leaving 6 bases unmatched. CDR3 protein: CASSVPSRGGTGELFF. CDR3 nucleotide sequence: TGTGCCAGCAGCGTACCATCCCGGGGGGGCACCGGGGAGCTGTTTTTT.

The chain joins TRBV7-2 to TRBJ1-1; perhaps TRBD1 as D (6 bases). Germline loops: CDR1 SGHTA, CDR2 FQGNSA. The CDR3 consists of 13 residues. V lost 8 bases and J 4 bases, leaving 14 bases between the germline ends. In nucleotides, the CDR3 is TGTGCCAGCCGCCAGGGCAGGGGCACTGAAGCTTTCTTT. It encodes CASRQGRGTEAFF.

CDR3 sequence (DNA): TGTGCCAGCAGTGAGGTTGGGGACAGTAATCAGCCCCAGCATTTT. Translation gives CASSEVGDSNQPQHF. The chain has TRBV2 and TRBJ1-5; 7 bases map to TRBD1. V shed 3 bases and J 4 bases; nucleotides not matched to a gene: 6. CDR1 and CDR2 (germline): SNHLY, FYNNEI. This CDR3 has 15 residues.

The chain is built from TRBV15 and TRBJ2-7, with TRBD2 matching over 7 bases. V shed 0 bases, J shed 0 bases, and the junction held 8 bases outside the gene matches. This CDR3 is built from 17 residues. Looked up from germline, CDR1 is LNHNV and CDR2 is YYDKDF (reference sequence). The CDR3 DNA sequence: TGTGCCACCAGCAGAGATCGGGTATCGGGGGGCTCCTACGAGCAGTACTTC. Amino acid sequence: CATSRDRVSGGSYEQYF.

V gene TRBV6-5 combines with J gene TRBJ2-5, with 9 bases that match TRBD1. CDR3 size: 14 residues. J lost 6 bases, V lost 6 bases, and 8 bases had no gene match. Germline V CDR1 and CDR2: MNHEY, SVGAGI. The CDR3 region is CASRAGGTGKTQYF. As DNA, the CDR3 is TGTGCCAGCAGGGCGGGTGGGACAGGGAAGACCCAGTACTTC.

The CDR3 loop reads CSGTLAGGLSYEQYF. CDR3 in DNA: TGCAGCGGAACACTAGCGGGGGGCCTATCCTACGAGCAGTACTTC. The rearrangement links TRBV29-1 to TRBJ2-7; TRBD2 agrees at 12 bases. After removal of 7 bases from V and 1 base from J, the junction contained 8 bases not matched to a gene. This CDR3 is 15 amino acids long. Germline V gene lookup returns CDR1 SQVTM and CDR2 ANQGSEA.

The chain combines TRBV6-5 with TRBJ2-1; D may be TRBD2 (8 bases). V was clipped by 7 bases and J by 1 base, with 14 bases between them. The CDR3 runs 15 residues. CDR1 and CDR2 (germline): MNHEY, SVGAGI. The CDR3 coding sequence is TGTGCCAGCAAGGGGGCGGGGGGATCCTACAATGAGCAGTTCTTC. As protein: CASKGAGGSYNEQFF.

There are a few counts of this clone. J is TRBJ1-5 and V is TRBV6-4, with a possible D match to TRBD1 (6 bases). The CDR3 consists of 17 residues. V was pared by 0 bases and J by 1 base, with 13 bases between. The germline gives CDR1 MRHNA, CDR2 SNTAGT. The DNA of the CDR3 is TGTGCCAGCAGTGACTCAGGGGACAAATTCAGCAATCAGCCCCAGCATTTT. This encodes CASSDSGDKFSNQPQHF.